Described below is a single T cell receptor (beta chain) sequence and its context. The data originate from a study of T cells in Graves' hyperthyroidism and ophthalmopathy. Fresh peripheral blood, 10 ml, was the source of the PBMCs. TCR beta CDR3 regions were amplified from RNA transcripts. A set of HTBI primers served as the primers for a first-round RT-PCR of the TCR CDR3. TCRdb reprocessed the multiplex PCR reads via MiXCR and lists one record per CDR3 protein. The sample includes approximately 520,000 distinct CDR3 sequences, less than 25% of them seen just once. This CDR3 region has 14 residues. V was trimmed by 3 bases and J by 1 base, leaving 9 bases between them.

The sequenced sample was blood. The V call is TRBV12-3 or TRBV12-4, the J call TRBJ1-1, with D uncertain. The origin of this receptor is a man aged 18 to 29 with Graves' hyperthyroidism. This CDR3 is CASSFIGRNTEAFF. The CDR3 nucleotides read TGTGCCAGCAGTTTTATCGGGCGGAACACTGAAGCTTTCTTT.